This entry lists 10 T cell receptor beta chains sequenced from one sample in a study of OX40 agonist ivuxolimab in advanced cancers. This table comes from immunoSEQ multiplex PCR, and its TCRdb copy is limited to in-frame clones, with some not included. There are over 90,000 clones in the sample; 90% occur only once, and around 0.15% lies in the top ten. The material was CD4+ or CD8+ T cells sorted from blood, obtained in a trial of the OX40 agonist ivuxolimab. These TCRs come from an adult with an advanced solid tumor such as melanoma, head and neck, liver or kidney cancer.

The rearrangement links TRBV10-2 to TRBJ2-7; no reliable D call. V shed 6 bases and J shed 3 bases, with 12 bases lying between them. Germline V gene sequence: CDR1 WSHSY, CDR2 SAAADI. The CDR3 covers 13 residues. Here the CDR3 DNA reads TGCGCCAGCAGCCAAACAGCGCTCTACGAGCAGTACTTC. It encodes CASSQTALYEQYF.

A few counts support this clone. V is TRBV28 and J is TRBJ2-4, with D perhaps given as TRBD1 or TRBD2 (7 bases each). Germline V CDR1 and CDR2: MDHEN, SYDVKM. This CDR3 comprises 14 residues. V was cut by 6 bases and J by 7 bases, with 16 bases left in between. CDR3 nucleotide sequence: TGTGCCAGCAGGTCCGACAGGGAGGGGAACATTCAGTACTTC. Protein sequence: CASRSDREGNIQYF.

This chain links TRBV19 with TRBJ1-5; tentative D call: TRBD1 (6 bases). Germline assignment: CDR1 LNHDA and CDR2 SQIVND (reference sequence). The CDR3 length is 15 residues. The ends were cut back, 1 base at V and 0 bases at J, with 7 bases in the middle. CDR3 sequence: CASSIGTVSNQPQHF. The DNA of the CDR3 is TGTGCCAGTAGTATAGGGACAGTTAGCAATCAGCCCCAGCATTTT.

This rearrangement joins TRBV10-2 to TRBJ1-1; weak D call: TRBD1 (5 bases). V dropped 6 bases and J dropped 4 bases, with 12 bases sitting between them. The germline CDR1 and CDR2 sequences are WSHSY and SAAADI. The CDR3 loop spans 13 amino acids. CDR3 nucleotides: TGCGCCAGCAGGGGGACCTTTAGCACTGAAGCTTTCTTT. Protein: CASRGTFSTEAFF.

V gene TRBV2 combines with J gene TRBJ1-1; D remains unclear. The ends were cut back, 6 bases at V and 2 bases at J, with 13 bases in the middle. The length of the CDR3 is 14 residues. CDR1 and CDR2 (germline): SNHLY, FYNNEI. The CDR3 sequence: CASRSPRGNTEAFF. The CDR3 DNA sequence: TGTGCCAGCAGATCCCCCCGGGGAAACACTGAAGCTTTCTTT.

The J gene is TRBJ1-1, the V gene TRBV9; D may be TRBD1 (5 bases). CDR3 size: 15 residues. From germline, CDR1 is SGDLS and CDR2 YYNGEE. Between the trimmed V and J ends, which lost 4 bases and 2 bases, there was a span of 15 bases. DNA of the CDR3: TGTGCCAGCAGCCCCGCGGGGCGACCTAACACTGAAGCTTTCTTT. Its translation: CASSPAGRPNTEAFF. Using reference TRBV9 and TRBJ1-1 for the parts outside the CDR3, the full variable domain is DSGVTQTPKHLITATGQRVTLRCSPRSGDLSVYWYQQSLDQGLQFLIQYYNGEERAKGNILERFSAQQFPDLHSELNLSSLELGDSALYFCASSPAGRPNTEAFFGQGTRLTVV.

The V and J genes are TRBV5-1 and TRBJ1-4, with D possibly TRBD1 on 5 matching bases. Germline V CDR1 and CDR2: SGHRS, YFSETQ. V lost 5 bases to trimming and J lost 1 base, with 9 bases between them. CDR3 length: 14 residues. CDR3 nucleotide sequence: TGCGCCAGCAGTAGGGGAGGAACTAATGAAAAACTGTTTTTT. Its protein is CASSRGGTNEKLFF. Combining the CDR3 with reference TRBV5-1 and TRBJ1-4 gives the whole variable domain KAGVTQTPRYLIKTRGQQVTLSCSPISGHRSVSWYQQTPGQGLQFLFEYFSETQRNKGNFPGRFSGRQFSNSRSEMNVSTLELGDSALYLCASSRGGTNEKLFFGSGTQLSVL.

The CDR3, as DNA: TGTGCCAGCAGCTCATGGGACATCGGAAAAGAGACCCAGTACTTC. It yields the protein CASSSWDIGKETQYF. The gene calls are TRBV7-9 and TRBJ2-5, with TRBD1 as a possible D gene (6 bases). The CDR3 contains 15 residues. Germline assignment: CDR1 SEHNR and CDR2 FQNEAQ (reference sequence). Trimming took 4 bases from V and 3 from J, leaving 15 bases between them. The whole variable domain, remainder taken from reference TRBV7-9 and TRBJ2-5, is DTGVSQNPRHKITKRGQNVTFRCDPISEHNRLYWYRQTLGQGPEFLTYFQNEAQLEKSRLLSDRFSAERPKGSFSTLEIQRTEQGDSAMYLCASSSWDIGKETQYFGPGTRLLVL.

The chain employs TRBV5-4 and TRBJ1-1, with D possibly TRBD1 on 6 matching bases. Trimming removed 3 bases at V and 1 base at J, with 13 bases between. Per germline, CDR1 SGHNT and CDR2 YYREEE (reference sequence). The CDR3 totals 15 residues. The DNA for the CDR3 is TGTGCCAGCAGCTCAGTGGACAGAACGAACACTGAAGCTTTCTTT. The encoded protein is CASSSVDRTNTEAFF.

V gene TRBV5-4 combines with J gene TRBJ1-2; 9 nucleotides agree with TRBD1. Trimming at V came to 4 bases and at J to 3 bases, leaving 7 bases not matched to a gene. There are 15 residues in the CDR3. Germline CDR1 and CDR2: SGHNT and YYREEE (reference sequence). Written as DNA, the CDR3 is TGTGCCAGCAGCAGAGGACAGGGGAGCGACTATGGCTACACCTTC. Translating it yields CASSRGQGSDYGYTF.